The sequence of this T cell receptor (beta chain) was determined in a study of OX40 agonist ivuxolimab in advanced cancers. Study-wide background: Patients were treated with intravenous ivuxolimab, dosed at 0.01 to 10 mg/kg and infused every 2 weeks.

The CDR3 consists of 16 residues. Germline-derived CDR1 and CDR2 are KGHSH and LQKENI. V lost 3 bases to trimming and J lost 0 bases, with 11 bases between them. For this clone: Its matching antigen is unknown.

Points from the study as a whole: Mean expanded clone counts were higher in CD8+ than CD4+ T cells.

Autoimmune disease history or systemic immunosuppression led to patient exclusion. TCRdb's copy holds only in-frame clones and misses some; the assay was immunoSEQ multiplex PCR. The table lists about 130,000 clones, 85% to 95% of them singletons. The receptor comes from an adult with an advanced solid tumor such as melanoma, head and neck, liver or kidney cancer. Specimen: CD4+ or CD8+ T cells sorted from blood, collected in a trial of the OX40 agonist ivuxolimab. The J gene is TRBJ1-4, the V gene TRBV18, with a possible D match to TRBD1 (6 bases). The CDR3 loop reads CASSPDRITTNEKLFF. CDR3 coding DNA: TGTGCCAGCTCACCCGACAGGATAACAACTAATGAAAAACTGTTTTTT.